This entry lists 14 T cell receptor beta chains sequenced from one sample in a study of blood T cell repertoires in COVID-19. Generated by immunoSEQ multiplex PCR, the TCRdb table keeps only in-frame clones and is missing some. The data hold approximately 500,000 clones, with 85% to 90% observed a single time. The material sequenced was peripheral blood. The source of these receptors is a woman aged 45-60 years with COVID-19, enrolled during active disease.

The CDR3 here is CASSATGDAEAFF. In DNA form, the CDR3 reads TGTGCCAGCAGCGCGACAGGGGACGCTGAAGCTTTCTTT. V gene TRBV9 combines with J gene TRBJ1-1, with TRBD1 identical over 8 bases. The CDR3 totals 13 residues. Germline V CDR1 and CDR2: SGDLS, YYNGEE. V was pared by 3 bases and J by 6 bases, with 4 bases of the junction left unmatched.

V gene TRBV5-6 combines with J gene TRBJ2-4; weak D call: TRBD1 (6 bases). The CDR3 extends over 15 amino acids. The germline V and J ends were trimmed by 4 bases and 3 bases, with 14 bases remaining between them. Germline V gene sequence: CDR1 SGHDT, CDR2 YYEEEE. CDR3 in amino acids: CASSPLGAGKNIQYF. The DNA of the CDR3 is TGTGCCAGCAGCCCCCTGGGGGCGGGCAAAAACATTCAGTACTTC.

The gene calls are TRBV30 and TRBJ2-5; 7 positions match TRBD2. CDR3 size: 14 residues. Germline CDR1 reads GTSNPN; CDR2 reads SVGIG (reference sequence). With 4 bases clipped from V and 5 bases from J, the junction kept 10 bases outside the gene matches. The CDR3 sequence is CAWTPSGPSETQYF. The DNA of the CDR3 is TGTGCCTGGACTCCTAGCGGCCCCTCGGAGACCCAGTACTTC. Looking up the rest from reference TRBV30 and TRBJ2-5 gives the full variable domain: SQTIHQWPATLVQPVGSPLSLECTVEGTSNPNLYWYRQAAGRGLQLLFYSVGIGQISSEVPQNLSASRPQDRQFILSSKKLLLSDSGFYLCAWTPSGPSETQYFGPGTRLLVL.

V gene TRBV5-1 combines with J gene TRBJ1-6; D uncertain. The germline V and J ends were trimmed by 2 bases and 13 bases, with 16 bases remaining between them. Germline V gene data show CDR1 as SGHRS and CDR2 as YFSETQ. This CDR3 has 14 residues. CDR3 nucleotide sequence: TGCGCCAGCAGCTTATCCGGTACCGCCTCCCCCCTCCACTTT. Residues: CASSLSGTASPLHF.

The chain has TRBV4-1 and TRBJ1-2; D is undetermined. Trimming took off 0 bases at V and 5 bases at J, with 16 bases between the two ends. Germline CDR1 reads MGHRA; CDR2 reads YSYEKL. CDR3 length: 16 residues. The CDR3 protein is CASSQEGGEEVYGYTF. CDR3 DNA: TGCGCCAGCAGCCAAGAAGGAGGAGAGGAGGTGTATGGCTACACCTTC.

This clone was seen just once. This chain uses TRBV13 with TRBJ2-2; 7 bases line up with TRBD1. V was clipped by 5 bases and J by 2 bases; unmatched bases: 14. The CDR3 loop spans 18 amino acids. Germline assignment: CDR1 PRHDT and CDR2 FYEKMQ (reference sequence). The CDR3 sequence is CASSPFYPTGRNTGELFF. DNA of the CDR3: TGTGCCAGCAGCCCATTCTACCCGACAGGGAGAAACACCGGGGAGCTGTTTTTT.

This chain joins TRBV5-1 and TRBJ1-1, with D uncertain. The CDR3 totals 14 residues. V shed 3 bases and J shed 7 bases, with 16 bases lying between them. CDR1 SGHRS and CDR2 YFSETQ come from the germline V gene. The DNA for the CDR3 is TGCGCCAGCAGCTGGGCGACGGGGTCAGGTGAAGCTTTCTTT. This sequence encodes CASSWATGSGEAFF. Looking up the rest from reference TRBV5-1 and TRBJ1-1 gives the full variable domain: KAGVTQTPRYLIKTRGQQVTLSCSPISGHRSVSWYQQTPGQGLQFLFEYFSETQRNKGNFPGRFSGRQFSNSRSEMNVSTLELGDSALYLCASSWATGSGEAFFGQGTRLTVV.

The sample holds one count of this clone. The rearrangement links TRBV7-2 to TRBJ2-2; 8 positions match TRBD2. The CDR3 runs 15 residues. J gave up 4 bases and V 6 bases, and 7 bases lay outside the gene matches. Germline V gene sequence: CDR1 SGHTA, CDR2 FQGNSA. The CDR3 sequence: CASSLGLAGTGELFF. The CDR3, as DNA: TGTGCCAGCAGTCTGGGGCTAGCGGGCACCGGGGAGCTGTTTTTT.

The gene calls are TRBV19 and TRBJ1-2, with D tentatively TRBD1 (5 bases). This CDR3 has 13 residues. V lost 3 bases to trimming and J lost 4 bases, with 9 bases between them. The V gene's germline CDR1 is LNHDA and CDR2 SQIVND (reference sequence). The CDR3 is CASSMAQGYGYTF. Written as DNA, the CDR3 is TGTGCCAGTAGTATGGCGCAGGGCTATGGCTACACCTTC.

This chain joins TRBV6-1 and TRBJ2-6; no clear D gene. V lost 4 bases and J 0 bases, leaving 7 bases between the germline ends. This CDR3 contains 15 residues. CDR1 MNHNS and CDR2 SASEGT come from the germline V gene. The CDR3, as DNA: TGTGCCAGCAGTGTAGCCCTCTCTGGGGCCAACGTCCTGACTTTC. Its protein is CASSVALSGANVLTF.

J is TRBJ1-2 and V is TRBV6-5; TRBD1 aligns across 8 bases. Germline values: CDR1 MNHEY, CDR2 SVGAGI. The CDR3 is 14 residues long. Germline trimming cut 6 bases from V and 3 bases from J; bases unmatched to any gene: 6. The CDR3 sequence: CASSPGGADYGYTF. The CDR3 DNA is TGTGCCAGCAGCCCAGGGGGCGCCGACTATGGCTACACCTTC.

V and J are TRBV5-8 and TRBJ1-2, with TRBD1 matching over 7 bases. Germline CDR1 reads SGHTS; CDR2 reads YDEGEE. V lost 0 bases and J lost 6; bases outside the gene matches: 8. The length of the CDR3 is 15 residues. CDR3 amino acids: CASSLGQGTYHGYTF. The CDR3 nucleotides read TGTGCCAGCAGCTTGGGACAGGGAACTTACCATGGCTACACCTTC. Filled out from reference TRBV5-8 and TRBJ1-2, the complete variable domain reads EAGVTQSPTHLIKTRGQQATLRCSPISGHTSVYWYQQALGLGLQFLLWYDEGEERNRGNFPPRFSGRQFPNYSSELNVNALELEDSALYLCASSLGQGTYHGYTFGSGTRLTVV.

The chain uses TRBV19 and TRBJ1-3; 8 positions match TRBD1. CDR3 size: 16 residues. V shed 5 bases and J 2 bases; nucleotides not matched to a gene: 8. Germline V gene lookup returns CDR1 LNHDA and CDR2 SQIVND (reference sequence). CDR3 nucleotides: TGTGCCAGTAGTCCGCGAATGACAGGGGCTGGAAACACCATATATTTT. This gives the protein CASSPRMTGAGNTIYF. Using reference TRBV19 and TRBJ1-3 for the parts outside the CDR3, the full variable domain is DGGITQSPKYLFRKEGQNVTLSCEQNLNHDAMYWYRQDPGQGLRLIYYSQIVNDFQKGDIAEGYSVSREKKESFPLTVTSAQKNPTAFYLCASSPRMTGAGNTIYFGEGSWLTVV.

The chain is built from TRBV19 and TRBJ2-1; no reliable D call. Between the trimmed V and J ends, which lost 2 bases and 5 bases, there was a span of 7 bases. The CDR3 is 13 amino acids. From germline, CDR1 is LNHDA and CDR2 SQIVND (reference sequence). The CDR3: CASSIYGNNEQFF. The CDR3 coding sequence is TGTGCCAGTAGTATATACGGTAACAATGAGCAGTTCTTC.